Listed below are T cell receptor beta chains from one sample, sequenced in a study of cytomegalovirus exposure and HLA in healthy donors. TCRdb keeps only in-frame clones here, not all; method: immunoSEQ multiplex PCR. Counted here are fewer than 100,000 clones, 78% occurring once; the ten biggest clones make up approximately 4%. The sample comprised PBMCs. These receptors all come from a male donor in good health and CMV-seropositive. Both conserved end residues are part of each CDR3. A D gene is named only where the DNA matches it firmly. The listing skips clone size in some rows; elsewhere it reads once, few, many or a size class.

size: NA
V: TRBV29-1
J: TRBJ2-7
D: TRBD1
DNA: TGCAGCGTTGAACCCGGGACAGGGCCCCACGAGCAGTACTTC
CDR3: CSVEPGTGPHEQYF

size: NA
V: TRBV7-3
J: TRBJ2-1
D: TRBD2
DNA: TGTGCCAGCGGGCGGGGGGGATCCTACAATGAGCAGTTCTTC
CDR3: CASGRGGSYNEQFF

size: once
V: TRBV19
J: TRBJ1-4
D: NA
DNA: TGTGCCAGTAGTATTCCGGGTGGGAATGAAAAACTGTTTTTT
CDR3: CASSIPGGNEKLFF

size: NA
V: TRBV7-9
J: TRBJ2-5
D: NA
DNA: TGTGCCAGCAGCTTAGCGGGGAACGGGAAAGAGACCCAGTACTTC
CDR3: CASSLAGNGKETQYF

size: NA
V: TRBV27
J: TRBJ2-1
D: TRBD2
DNA: TGTGCCAGCAGTTTTTTACTAGCGGGGCCATACAATGAGCAGTTCTTC
CDR3: CASSFLLAGPYNEQFF

size: NA
V: TRBV5-1
J: TRBJ2-3
D: NA
DNA: TGCGCCAGCAGCTTGGCGGGACATAACACAGATACGCAGTATTTT
CDR3: CASSLAGHNTDTQYF

size: NA
V: TRBV28
J: TRBJ1-2
D: NA
DNA: TGTGCCAGCAGTTTAACATACTATGGCTACACCTTC
CDR3: CASSLTYYGYTF

size: NA
V: TRBV7-2
J: TRBJ2-2
D: TRBD1
DNA: TGTGCCACCTCAGGGGGAAGGGCAAACACCGGGGAGCTGTTTTTT
CDR3: CATSGGRANTGELFF

size: NA
V: TRBV4-1
J: TRBJ1-4
D: NA
DNA: TGCGCCAGCAGCCAAGTATCGACTGCAACTAATGAAAAACTGTTTTTT
CDR3: CASSQVSTATNEKLFF

size: NA
V: TRBV29-1
J: TRBJ2-7
D: TRBD1
DNA: TGCGTCTTTGGGATGGCAGGGGGCGGCGAGCAGTACTTC
CDR3: CVFGMAGGGEQYF

size: NA
V: TRBV7-6
J: TRBJ2-7
D: NA
DNA: TGTGCCAGCAGCTTAGTGTTAGGGGGGGCTGAAGCTTACGAGCAGTACTTC
CDR3: CASSLVLGGAEAYEQYF

size: once
V: TRBV18
J: TRBJ1-4
D: NA
DNA: TGTGCCAGCTCACCTTCATATAGCGGTGCAACTAATGAAAAACTGTTTTTT
CDR3: CASSPSYSGATNEKLFF

size: once
V: TRBV5-1
J: TRBJ1-3
D: NA
DNA: TGCGCCAGCAGCTTGGCAGGCAGCTCCTCTGGAAACACCATATATTTT
CDR3: CASSLAGSSSGNTIYF

size: NA
V: TRBV27
J: TRBJ1-1
D: NA
DNA: TGTGCCAGCAGTTTATTTTGGGGGCCTACTGAAGCTTTCTTT
CDR3: CASSLFWGPTEAFF

size: NA
V: TRBV6-1
J: TRBJ1-1
D: NA
DNA: TGTGCCAGTCGTCAAGGGGGCACTGAAGCTTTCTTT
CDR3: CASRQGGTEAFF